This paragraph covers one T cell receptor beta chain sequence. It lacks a known antigen. It has no much larger one-base neighbor in the sample; base qualities were not kept. V is pared back by 0 bases and J by 4 bases, with 13 bases lying between the germline termini. CDR1 and CDR2 (LGHDT, YNNKEL) derive from the germline V gene (reference sequence). The CDR3 spans 16 residues, from the cysteine through the phenylalanine. The DNA shown is the 48-base CDR3, in frame from base 1. The data were obtained in a study of blood T cells in healthy people across ages (dated by TCRdb to 2015 to 2017). Describing the broader study: In model experiments, template switching captured about one uniquely barcoded TCR beta cDNA molecule for every two T cells. The study analyzed two additional independent replicas of 1 million unique cDNA reads from the same blood draw for two donors, one aged 18 to 29 and one aged 80 or older. Donors of different ages were randomly distributed across sequencing lanes to avoid experimental bias. Donors were grouped into four age groups: young (average roughly 17 years), middle-aged (39), aged (around 60) and long-lived (around 80). Age-related changes in TCR beta repertoire diversity were measured in the study by deep sequencing normalized with unique cDNA molecular identifiers. The paper's findings and limits, for the study overall: Because the CMV infection status of the donors was unknown, age-related changes in expanded clonotypes may potentially have been confounded. Since profiling was done on bulk unsorted PBMCs, naive and antigen-experienced compartments could not be conclusively compared. Compared with the aged group, more naive CD4+ T cells, fewer expanded clones and increased TCR diversity were shown by the long-lived group, suggesting age selection. A strong correlation was found between observed TCR beta diversity and the percentage of naive T cells measured by flow cytometry. Estimates of total diversity from one million sequenced T cells were regarded as lower bounds and underestimates. Observed TCR beta diversity per million T cells fell roughly linearly with age, and a significant reduction was already apparent by age approximately 41.

Donors were a few dozen systemically healthy Caucasian individuals from Russia aged roughly 6 to 100 years. About 9.1 milliliters of peripheral blood were collected from each donor into EDTA-treated Vacutainer tubes. PBMCs were isolated by Ficoll-Paque density-gradient centrifugation, with at least 6 million obtained per sample. Total RNA was extracted from PBMCs with Trizol reagent, with at least 5.5 micrograms obtained per sample. For every donor, flow cytometry on a PBMC aliquot measured the percentage of naive CD45RAhigh/CD27high T cells. Receptors were amplified or captured by 5' RACE. The run used an Illumina HiSeq 2500. The second PCR ran for about 6 to 11 cycles and used a J-beta primer mix along with a sample-barcoded 5' primer. Each TCR beta cDNA molecule received a unique molecular identifier from a template-switch 5' adaptor carrying 12 random nucleotides. Each sample yielded at least 2.5 million CDR3-containing paired-end reads. The Mint cDNA synthesis kit, primed by a TRBC-specific oligonucleotide, was used to synthesize first-strand cDNA from all RNA. Following uracil-DNA glycosylase treatment, a first 18-cycle PCR with universal primers M1SS and BC2_uni_R was performed on all cDNA. The study's processing was this. For normalization, 1 million high-quality reads, each with a distinct molecular identifier, were randomly selected from each sample. Reads sharing molecular identifiers were discarded rather than binned into consensus sequences. CDR3 identification, clonotype clustering and error correction used MiTCR with a Q25 quality threshold and the strictest error-elimination algorithm. A nonparametric unseen species model with Euler transformation was used to estimate a lower bound on total TCR beta diversity. TCRdb reran the public reads through fastp at Q25 and MiXCR, keeping productive beta chains. Every distinct CDR3 protein forms one entry, paired with its most common genes and DNA. The V and J calls shown here were made by TCRdb, not taken from the authors' results. In all, the sample holds fewer than 1.5 million distinct CDR3 sequences, and roughly 40% of those were seen once. 7% to 9% of the sample goes to the ten largest clones.

This clonotype originated in a woman between 18 and 29 years old in good health. The chain links TRBV3-1 with TRBJ2-1; possibly the D gene is TRBD2, per 6 matching bases. The sequenced sample consisted of blood. CDR3 protein: CASSQERGTRYNEQFF. The nucleotide sequence is TGTGCCAGCAGCCAAGAGCGGGGAACGCGATACAATGAGCAGTTCTTC.